The 22 T cell receptor beta chains in this list originate from one sample, sequenced in a study of regulatory T cells in long-lasting Graves disease. Time point meaning: persistent/refractory GD, antithyroid drugs over 5 years with positive TRAb. PBMCs were the source of the RNA used for TCR sequencing. Arm-PCR of CDR3 regions and iRepertoire HTBI primers were the basis on which TCR beta libraries were built. MiXCR, applied by TCRdb to the multiplex PCR reads, yields one record per CDR3 protein. The table lists hundreds of thousands of distinct CDR3 sequences, under 25% of them singletons. Sequencing was performed on peripheral blood mononuclear cells (PBMCs), taken when the disease was refractory, from a patient treated with antithyroid drugs. The receptors come from a female donor with Graves disease.

This clonotype was counted many times. The chain couples TRBV11-2 to TRBJ2-7, with D perhaps matching TRBD1 (5 bases). The CDR3 is made up of 13 amino acids. CDR1 and CDR2 (germline): SGHAT, FQNNGV. The ends were cut back, 5 bases at V and 6 bases at J, with 14 bases in the middle. DNA of the CDR3: TGTGCCAGCAGCCCAGGGCCGAGCCGCGAGCAGTACTTC. It translates to CASSPGPSREQYF.

This chain joins TRBV28 and TRBJ1-3; unclear D gene. V lost 8 bases, J lost 2 bases, and 19 bases lay in between. The CDR3 consists of 16 residues. Germline V gene sequence: CDR1 MDHEN, CDR2 SYDVKM. The CDR3 sequence is CASLSWTAAAGNTIYF. The CDR3 nucleotides read TGTGCCAGCCTTTCGTGGACCGCTGCGGCTGGAAACACCATATATTTT.

The table lists this clonotype with a few counts. The chain has TRBV27 and TRBJ2-7, with D perhaps assigned TRBD1 or TRBD2 (5 bases each). The CDR3 has 13 amino acids. V was clipped by 5 bases and J by 7 bases, with 15 bases between them. The V gene's germline CDR1 is MNHEY and CDR2 SMNVEV (reference sequence). The CDR3 DNA reads as TGTGCCAGCAGTCCACGGGACCGCGCGGAGCAGTACTTC. It encodes CASSPRDRAEQYF.

The chain carries TRBV28 and TRBJ1-2; 9 nucleotides align to TRBD1. V lost 6 bases and J lost 5; bases outside the gene matches: 10. Germline V gene sequence: CDR1 MDHEN, CDR2 SYDVKM. CDR3 length equals 15 residues. The CDR3: CASSRLGQGAYGYTF. Here the CDR3 DNA reads TGTGCCAGCAGCCGACTGGGACAGGGAGCTTATGGCTACACCTTC.

This chain links TRBV20-1 with TRBJ1-2; a weak D match, TRBD1 (5 bases). Trimming shortened V by 3 bases and J by 0 bases, and 11 bases separated the two germline ends. CDR1 is DFQATT and CDR2 is SNEGSKA in the germline V gene (reference sequence). The CDR3 loop spans 14 amino acids. The CDR3 nucleotides read TGCAGTGCTAGTCTCAGGGCCGCTAACTATGGCTACACCTTC. Its translation is CSASLRAANYGYTF.

In DNA, the CDR3 is TGTGCCAGCAGCTCCCTAGGGGGGATCCAGGGCAATGAGCAGTTCTTC. This encodes CASSSLGGIQGNEQFF. The chain has TRBV7-6 and TRBJ2-1; the D call may be TRBD1 or TRBD2 (6 bases each). The CDR3 extends over 16 amino acids. Germline loops: CDR1 SGHVS, CDR2 FNYEAQ. Between the trimmed V and J ends, which lost 4 bases and 6 bases, there was a span of 19 bases.

This clonotype was observed at least ten times. The chain couples TRBV5-1 to TRBJ2-7; 10 bases line up with TRBD1. CDR1 is SGHRS and CDR2 is YFSETQ in the germline V gene. The V and J ends lost 4 bases and 0 bases, in that order; junction bases with no gene match: 4. This CDR3 contains 15 residues. For the CDR3, the DNA is TGCGCCAGCAGCCCACGGACAGGGGGCTCCTACGAGCAGTACTTC. Amino acid sequence: CASSPRTGGSYEQYF.

With respect to this clonotype: One end of the junction varies from germline; a read error may be responsible. V gene TRBV7-2 combines with J gene TRBJ2-3; D tentatively fits TRBD1 or TRBD2 (6 bases each). Germline V gene lookup returns CDR1 SGHTA and CDR2 FQGNSA. The length of the CDR3 is 20 residues. CDR3: CASSLSFKRDRGPSTDTRYF. CDR3 nucleotides: TGTGCCAGCAGCCTCAGCTTTAAGAGAGATCGGGGGCCTAGCACAGATACGCGGTATTTT.

The chain is built from TRBV3-1 and TRBJ2-5; D ambiguous. Per the germline V gene, CDR1 is LGHDT and CDR2 is YNNKEL (reference sequence). V was pared by 0 bases and J by 4 bases, with 15 bases between. This CDR3 has 16 residues. The CDR3 loop reads CASSQELGNPAETQYF. The DNA of the CDR3 is TGTGCCAGCAGCCAAGAGCTGGGTAACCCCGCAGAGACCCAGTACTTC.

This clonotype showed up many times. V is TRBV7-3 and J is TRBJ2-2, with D perhaps assigned TRBD1 or TRBD2 (5 bases each). This CDR3 spans 14 amino acids. Germline V gene lookup returns CDR1 SGHTA and CDR2 FQGTGA. The V and J ends lost 6 bases and 4 bases respectively, with 12 bases between them. CDR3 amino acids: CASSFRGGTGELFF. The CDR3 nucleotides read TGTGCCAGCAGTTTTCGTGGGGGCACCGGGGAGCTGTTTTTT.

The sample holds a few counts of this clonotype. This sequence joins TRBV20-1 and TRBJ1-1; D is ambiguous. CDR3 length equals 14 residues. Trimming removed 3 bases from V and 3 bases from J, with 14 bases in between. Germline V gene sequence: CDR1 DFQATT, CDR2 SNEGSKA (reference sequence). The CDR3 bases are TGCAGTGCTAGTCTTTTGACCCCATACACTGAAGCTTTCTTT. Amino acids: CSASLLTPYTEAFF.

This clonotype appeared a few times. J is TRBJ1-1 and V is TRBV30; D may be TRBD1 (5 bases). Germline V gene data show CDR1 as GTSNPN and CDR2 as SVGIG (reference sequence). The CDR3 sequence is 14 residues long. Trimming removed 0 bases at V and 2 bases at J, with 10 bases between. The CDR3 region is CAWSVGTLNTEAFF. CDR3 coding DNA: TGTGCCTGGAGTGTCGGGACCCTTAACACTGAAGCTTTCTTT.

V and J are TRBV7-8 and TRBJ2-5; TRBD2 aligns across 9 bases. After removal of 5 bases from V and 9 bases from J, the junction contained 10 bases not matched to a gene. In germline, CDR1 is SGHVS, CDR2 FQNEAQ. The CDR3 length is 14 residues. As DNA, the CDR3 is TGTGCCAGCAGCAGAAGACTAGCGGCGAAGGCCCAGTACTTC. This gives the protein CASSRRLAAKAQYF.

In its sample, this clonotype was seen a few times. The chain recombines TRBV3-1 with TRBJ1-1, with TRBD1 as a possible D gene (5 bases). The V end lost 1 base, the J end lost 0 bases, and 18 bases lay between the germline ends. The CDR3 runs 18 residues. Germline V gives CDR1 LGHDT, CDR2 YNNKEL (reference sequence). The CDR3 spells CASSQVRVREGVNTEAFF. Written as DNA, the CDR3 is TGTGCCAGCAGCCAAGTAAGAGTCAGGGAAGGAGTGAACACTGAAGCTTTCTTT. The full variable domain, completed using reference TRBV3-1 and TRBJ1-1, is DTAVSQTPKYLVTQMGNDKSIKCEQNLGHDTMYWYKQDSKKFLKIMFSYNNKELIINETVPNRFSPKSPDKAHLNLHINSLELGDSAVYFCASSQVRVREGVNTEAFFGQGTRLTVV.

Comment on this clonotype: One end of the junction fails to match germline, which may point to a read error. The chain joins TRBV7-2 to TRBJ2-7; D tentatively reads TRBD1 or TRBD2 (5 bases each). The CDR3 extends over 14 amino acids. The germline gives CDR1 SGHTA, CDR2 FQGNSA. The CDR3 DNA reads as TGTGCCAGCAGCCCCGCCGGGGACGGGTTCTTCCCCCACTTC. Its protein is CASSPAGDGFFPHF. The variable domain in full, completed from reference TRBV7-2 and TRBJ2-7, reads GAGVSQSPSNKVTEKGKDVELRCDPISGHTALYWYRQSLGQGLEFLIYFQGNSAPDKSGLPSDRFSAERTGGSVSTLTIQRTQQEDSAVYLCASSPAGDGFFPHFGPGTRLTVT.

The genes are TRBV7-3 and TRBJ1-3, with 7 bases that match TRBD1. J lost 7 bases, V lost 0 bases, and 9 bases had no gene match. In germline, CDR1 is SGHTA, CDR2 FQGTGA. The CDR3 is made up of 16 amino acids. CDR3 residues: CASSLTGWGQRNTIYF. CDR3 bases: TGTGCCAGCAGCTTAACCGGGTGGGGACAGAGGAACACCATATATTTT.

This clonotype was detected a few times. The rearrangement uses TRBV27 and TRBJ1-2; TRBD1 aligns across 7 bases. This CDR3 contains 16 residues. CDR1 and CDR2 from the germline V gene are MNHEY and SMNVEV (reference sequence). V dropped 4 bases and J dropped 3; count of bases not matched to a gene: 11. CDR3 sequence (DNA): TGTGCCAGCAGTTCCCCAACACGGGACAGATACTATGGCTACACCTTC. Its translation is CASSSPTRDRYYGYTF.

Ten or more counts support this clonotype. This chain's CDR3 is CASSLMDRADGYTF. In nucleotides, the CDR3 is TGTGCCAGCAGTTTAATGGACAGGGCGGATGGCTACACCTTC. The chain is built from TRBV6-2 or TRBV6-3 and TRBJ1-2; 8 positions agree with TRBD1. Germline lookup yields CDR1 MNHEY and CDR2 SVGEGT. This CDR3 contains 14 residues. V dropped 4 bases and J dropped 6; count of bases not matched to a gene: 7.

This chain uses TRBV12-3 or TRBV12-4 with TRBJ2-2, with no clear D. Trimming took off 3 bases at V and 5 bases at J, with 10 bases between the two ends. This CDR3 has 14 amino acids. The CDR3 DNA reads as TGTGCCAGCAGTTTCGTGCTTGGAACCGGGGAGCTGTTTTTT. It encodes CASSFVLGTGELFF.

The chain has TRBV27 and TRBJ1-5; D is perhaps TRBD1 (6 bases). Trimming cost V 5 bases and J 6 bases, with 11 bases left between them. Germline assignment: CDR1 MNHEY and CDR2 SMNVEV (reference sequence). The CDR3 has 13 residues. CDR3 loop: CASSPFRGQPQHF. In nucleotides, the CDR3 is TGTGCCAGCAGTCCGTTCAGGGGTCAGCCCCAGCATTTT.

A remark on this clonotype: This may stem from a read error, because a much larger clone lies one nucleotide away. The chain links TRBV3-1 to TRBJ2-7; D remains ambiguous. The germline gives CDR1 LGHDT, CDR2 YNNKEL (reference sequence). The V end was cut by 6 bases, the J end by 5 bases, with 8 bases between. The CDR3 loop spans 11 amino acids. Here the CDR3 DNA reads TGTGCCAGCAGTTCTTTCGACGAGCAGTACTTC. As protein: CASSSFDEQYF.

This clonotype showed up many times. This chain connects TRBV28 to TRBJ1-2; D call uncertain. This CDR3 is 13 amino acids long. Germline V gene sequence: CDR1 MDHEN, CDR2 SYDVKM. Between the trimmed V and J ends, which lost 6 bases and 0 bases, there was a span of 8 bases. This CDR3 reads CASRETANYGYTF. DNA for the CDR3: TGTGCCAGCAGAGAGACGGCTAACTATGGCTACACCTTC.